This TCR beta chain was found in a study of memory B cells and T cells in multiple sclerosis. General study results and limits: Clone-set sizes differed between compartments, so shared clonotype counts needed normalization.

The count of this clone is one. The antigen remains undetermined. Other DNA sequences from this sample encode an identical CDR3 as well. Some clones are missing from TCRdb's copy, which holds only in-frame ones; the method was immunoSEQ multiplex PCR. Of some 7,000 clones listed, roughly 64% were seen once; the top ten hold about 30%. Germline CDR1 and CDR2: ENHRY and SYGVKD. Trimming took 0 bases from V and 5 from J; bases not matched to a gene: 4. The CDR3 consists of 14 residues. The chain carries TRBV10-3 and TRBJ2-7; 7 nucleotides align to TRBD1. This TCR was sampled from a human donor with multiple sclerosis. Sequencing used memory (CD45RO+) CD8+ T cells from blood. Written as DNA, the CDR3 is TGTGCCATCAGTGAGTCAATACAGGGGAACGAGCAGTACTTC. Residues: CAISESIQGNEQYF.